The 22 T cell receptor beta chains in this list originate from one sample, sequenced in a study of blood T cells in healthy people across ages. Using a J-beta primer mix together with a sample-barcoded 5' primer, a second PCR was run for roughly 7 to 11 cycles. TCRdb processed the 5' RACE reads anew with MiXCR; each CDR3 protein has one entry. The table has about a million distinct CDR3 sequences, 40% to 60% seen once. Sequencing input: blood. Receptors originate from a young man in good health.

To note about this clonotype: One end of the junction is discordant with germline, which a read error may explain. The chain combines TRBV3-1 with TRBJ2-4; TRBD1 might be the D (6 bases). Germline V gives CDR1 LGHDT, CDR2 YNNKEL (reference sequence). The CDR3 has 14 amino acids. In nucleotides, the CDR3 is TGTGCCAGCAGCCCTGCAACACAGGGAACCGAGCAGCACTTC. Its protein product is CASSPATQGTEQHF.

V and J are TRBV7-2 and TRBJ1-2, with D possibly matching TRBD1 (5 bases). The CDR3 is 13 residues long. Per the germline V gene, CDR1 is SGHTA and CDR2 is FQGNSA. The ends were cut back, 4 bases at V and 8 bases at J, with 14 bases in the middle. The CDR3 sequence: CASSSWGFDGYTF. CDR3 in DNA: TGTGCCAGCAGCTCATGGGGGTTTGACGGCTACACCTTC.

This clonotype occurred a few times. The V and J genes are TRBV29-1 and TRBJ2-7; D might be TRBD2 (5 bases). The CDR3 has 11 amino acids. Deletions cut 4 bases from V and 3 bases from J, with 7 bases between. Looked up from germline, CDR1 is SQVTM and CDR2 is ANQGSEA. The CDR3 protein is CSVVAGYEQYF. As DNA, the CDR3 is TGCAGCGTTGTGGCGGGCTACGAGCAGTACTTC.

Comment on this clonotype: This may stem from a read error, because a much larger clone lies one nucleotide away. The CDR3 DNA reads TGCAGTGTCTACCTACAGGGGTGGGCTGGCTACACCTTC. The encoded protein is CSVYLQGWAGYTF. This chain uses TRBV20-1 with TRBJ1-2, with 7 bases fitting TRBD1. CDR1 is DFQATT, CDR2 SNEGSKA, per germline (reference sequence). CDR3 size: 13 residues. Germline trimming cut 7 bases from V and 7 bases from J; bases unmatched to any gene: 12.

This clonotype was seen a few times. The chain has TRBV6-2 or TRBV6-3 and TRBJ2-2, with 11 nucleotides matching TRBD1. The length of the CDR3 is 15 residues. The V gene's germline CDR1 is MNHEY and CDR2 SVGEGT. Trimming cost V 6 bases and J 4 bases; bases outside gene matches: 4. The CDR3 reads CASRRTGGSTGELFF. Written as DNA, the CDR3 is TGTGCCAGCAGGAGGACAGGGGGCTCCACCGGGGAGCTGTTTTTT.

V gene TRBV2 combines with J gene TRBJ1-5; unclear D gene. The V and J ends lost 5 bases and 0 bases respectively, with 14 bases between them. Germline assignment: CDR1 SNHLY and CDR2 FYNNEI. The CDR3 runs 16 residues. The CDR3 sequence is CASSYLGTDSNQPQHF. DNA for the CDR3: TGTGCCAGCAGTTACCTTGGAACAGATAGCAATCAGCCCCAGCATTTT.

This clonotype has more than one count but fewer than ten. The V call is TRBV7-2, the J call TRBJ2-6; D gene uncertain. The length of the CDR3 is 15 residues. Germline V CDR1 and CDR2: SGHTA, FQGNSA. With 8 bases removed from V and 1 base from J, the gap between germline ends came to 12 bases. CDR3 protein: CASSSQASGANVLTF. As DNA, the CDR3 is TGTGCCAGCTCATCTCAGGCATCTGGGGCCAACGTCCTGACTTTC.

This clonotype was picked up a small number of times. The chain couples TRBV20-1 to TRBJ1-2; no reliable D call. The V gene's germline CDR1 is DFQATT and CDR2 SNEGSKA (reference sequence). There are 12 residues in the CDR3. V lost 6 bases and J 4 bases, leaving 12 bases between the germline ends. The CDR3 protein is CSATQALYGYTF. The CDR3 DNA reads TGCAGTGCGACCCAGGCCCTCTATGGCTACACCTTC.

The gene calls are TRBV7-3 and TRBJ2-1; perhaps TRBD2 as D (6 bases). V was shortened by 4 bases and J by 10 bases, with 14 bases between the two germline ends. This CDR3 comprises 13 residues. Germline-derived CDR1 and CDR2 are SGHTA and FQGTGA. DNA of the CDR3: TGTGCCAGCAGCTCCGTTTTCGGGGGAGAGCAGTTCTTC. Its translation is CASSSVFGGEQFF.

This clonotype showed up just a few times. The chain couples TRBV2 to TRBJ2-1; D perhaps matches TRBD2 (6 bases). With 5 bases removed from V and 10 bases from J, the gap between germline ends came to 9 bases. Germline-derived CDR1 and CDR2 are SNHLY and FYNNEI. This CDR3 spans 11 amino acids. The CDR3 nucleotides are TGTGCCAGCAGTCGGGGGAGCGAGCAGTTCTTC. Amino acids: CASSRGSEQFF.

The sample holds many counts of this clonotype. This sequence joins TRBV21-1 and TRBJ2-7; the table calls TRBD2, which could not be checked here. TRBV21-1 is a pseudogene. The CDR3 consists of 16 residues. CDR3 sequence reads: CASSLLGSSGEGEQYF. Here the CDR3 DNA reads TGTGCCAGCAGCCTCTTAGGGAGTAGCGGGGAAGGCGAGCAGTACTTC.

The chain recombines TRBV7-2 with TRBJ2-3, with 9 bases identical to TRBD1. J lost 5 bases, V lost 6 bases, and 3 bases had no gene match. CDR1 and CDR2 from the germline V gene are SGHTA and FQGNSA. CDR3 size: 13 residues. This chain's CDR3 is CASRRTGVDTQYF. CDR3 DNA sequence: TGTGCCAGCAGAAGGACAGGGGTAGATACGCAGTATTTT.

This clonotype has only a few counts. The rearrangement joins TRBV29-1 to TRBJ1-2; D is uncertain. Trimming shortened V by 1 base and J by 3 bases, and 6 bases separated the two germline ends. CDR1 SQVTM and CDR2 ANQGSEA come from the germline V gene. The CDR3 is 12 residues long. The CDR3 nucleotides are TGCAGCGTTGAAGGGGAAGACTATGGCTACACCTTC. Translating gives CSVEGEDYGYTF.

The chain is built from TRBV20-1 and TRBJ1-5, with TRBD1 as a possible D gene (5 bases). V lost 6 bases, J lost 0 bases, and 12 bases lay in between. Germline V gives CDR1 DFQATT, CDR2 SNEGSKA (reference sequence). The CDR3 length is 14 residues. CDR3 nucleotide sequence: TGCAGTGCCCGCGGGGCGGATAGCAATCAGCCCCAGCATTTT. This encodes CSARGADSNQPQHF.

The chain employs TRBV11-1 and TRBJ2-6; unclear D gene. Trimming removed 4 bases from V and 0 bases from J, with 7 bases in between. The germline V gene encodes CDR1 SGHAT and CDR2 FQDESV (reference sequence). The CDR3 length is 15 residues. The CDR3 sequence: CASSSEVSGANVLTF. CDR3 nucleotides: TGTGCCAGCAGCTCTGAGGTCTCTGGGGCCAACGTCCTGACTTTC.

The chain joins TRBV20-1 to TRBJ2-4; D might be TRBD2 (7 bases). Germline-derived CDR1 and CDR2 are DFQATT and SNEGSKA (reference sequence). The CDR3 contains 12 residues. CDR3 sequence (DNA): TGCAGCATCACCGGGGGGCGGGACATTCAGTACTTC. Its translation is CSITGGRDIQYF.

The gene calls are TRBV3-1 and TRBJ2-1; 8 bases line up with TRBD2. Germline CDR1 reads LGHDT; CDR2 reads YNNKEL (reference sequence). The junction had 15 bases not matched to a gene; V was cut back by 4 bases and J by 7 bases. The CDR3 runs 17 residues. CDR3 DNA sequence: TGTGCCAGCAGCCCTCGGGGGTCGGCGGGGGGCCAGAATGAGCAGTTCTTC. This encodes CASSPRGSAGGQNEQFF.

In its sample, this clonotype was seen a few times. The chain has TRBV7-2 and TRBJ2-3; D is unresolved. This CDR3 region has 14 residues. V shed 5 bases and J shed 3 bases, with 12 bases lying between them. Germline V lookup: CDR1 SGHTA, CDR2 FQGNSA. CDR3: CASSGFVVTDTQYF. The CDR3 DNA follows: TGTGCCAGCAGCGGCTTCGTGGTGACAGATACGCAGTATTTT.

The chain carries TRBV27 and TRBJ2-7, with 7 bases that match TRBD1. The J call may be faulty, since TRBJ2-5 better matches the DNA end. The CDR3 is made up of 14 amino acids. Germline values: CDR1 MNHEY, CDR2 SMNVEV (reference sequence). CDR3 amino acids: CASSRTGVRETQYF. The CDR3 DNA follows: TGTGCCAGCAGTAGGACAGGAGTGCGGGAGACCCAGTACTTC.

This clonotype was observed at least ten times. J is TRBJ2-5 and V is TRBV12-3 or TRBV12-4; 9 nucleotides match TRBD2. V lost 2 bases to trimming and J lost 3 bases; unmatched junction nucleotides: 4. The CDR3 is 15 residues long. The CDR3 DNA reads TGTGCCAGCAGTTTACTAGCGGGGAGAGAAGAGACCCAGTACTTC. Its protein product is CASSLLAGREETQYF.

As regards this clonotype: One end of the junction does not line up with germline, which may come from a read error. The CDR3 reads CASSPRASPTSYNEQFF. The CDR3 DNA is TGCGCTAGCAGCCCAAGGGCCAGCCCAACCTCCTACAATGAGCAGTTCTTC. The rearrangement uses TRBV4-1 and TRBJ2-1; the D is unclear. The CDR3 extends over 17 amino acids. Looked up from germline, CDR1 is MGHRA and CDR2 is YSYEKL.

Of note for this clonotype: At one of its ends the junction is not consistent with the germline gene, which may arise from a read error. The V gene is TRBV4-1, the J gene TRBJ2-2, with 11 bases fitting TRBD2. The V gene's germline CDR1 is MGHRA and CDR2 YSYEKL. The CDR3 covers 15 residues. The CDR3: CASRASGGTTGGLFF. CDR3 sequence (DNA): TGCGCCAGCAGAGCTAGCGGGGGGACCACCGGGGGGCTGTTTTTT.